Below are 8 T cell receptor beta chains sequenced from a single sample in a study of T cells after yellow fever vaccination. MiXCR, run by TCRdb on the 5' RACE reads, gives a single entry per CDR3 protein. The table lists 100,000 to 150,000 distinct CDR3 sequences, roughly 6.7% of them singletons. The specimen was CD4+ T cells sorted from PBMCs, collected 10 days after the first yellow fever vaccination. The receptors derive from a man in his late teens or twenties who received the YFV17D yellow fever vaccine.

This clonotype was detected many times. The chain has TRBV19 and TRBJ1-4; a weak D match, TRBD1 (5 bases). CDR3 size: 14 residues. Germline V gene sequence: CDR1 LNHDA, CDR2 SQIVND (reference sequence). The V gene lost 4 bases and the J gene lost 5 bases, with 11 bases spanning the gap. DNA for the CDR3: TGTGCCAGTAGTAGCCACCGACAGAATGAAAAACTGTTTTTT. Translating it yields CASSSHRQNEKLFF.

This clonotype occurred many times. The chain has TRBV5-1 and TRBJ1-6; D uncertain. This CDR3 has 12 amino acids. The V gene's germline CDR1 is SGHRS and CDR2 YFSETQ. The ends were cut back, 0 bases at V and 9 bases at J, with 4 bases in the middle. CDR3 amino acids: CASSLGVSPLHF. The CDR3 DNA reads as TGCGCCAGCAGCTTGGGGGTTTCACCCCTCCACTTT.

There are a few counts of this clonotype. This sequence joins TRBV7-8 and TRBJ2-5; 7 bases match TRBD2. The CDR3 is made up of 16 amino acids. CDR1 is SGHVS and CDR2 is FQNEAQ in the germline V gene. The V gene end was trimmed by 1 base and the J gene end by 0 bases; junction bases not matched to a gene: 5. The CDR3 region has the DNA TGTGCCAGCAGCTTAGGGGTGGGGGGGTACCAAGAGACCCAGTACTTC. Translated, it gives CASSLGVGGYQETQYF.

This clonotype was detected ten times or more. The CDR3 reads CASCRDRGDNEQFF. DNA for the CDR3: TGTGCCAGCTGCCGGGACAGGGGGGACAATGAGCAGTTCTTC. The chain is built from TRBV2 and TRBJ2-1; 11 bases are a match to TRBD1. The CDR3 spans 14 residues. Trimming cost V 8 bases and J 5 bases; bases outside gene matches: 5. Germline CDR1 and CDR2: SNHLY and FYNNEI. Variable domain in full (rest from reference TRBV2 and TRBJ2-1): EPEVTQTPSHQVTQMGQEVILRCVPISNHLYFYWYRQILGQKVEFLVSFYNNEISEKSEIFDDQFSVERPDGSNFTLKIRSTKLEDSAMYFCASCRDRGDNEQFFGPGTRLTVL.

The chain links TRBV7-9 to TRBJ2-3, with 7 bases fitting TRBD1. CDR3 length: 15 residues. J gave up 0 bases and V 4 bases, and 4 bases lay outside the gene matches. The germline CDR1 and CDR2 sequences are SEHNR and FQNEAQ (reference sequence). This CDR3 reads CASSWGRGSTDTQYF. The DNA of the CDR3 is TGTGCCAGCAGCTGGGGCAGGGGGAGCACAGATACGCAGTATTTT.

This clonotype was recorded at least ten times. This chain uses TRBV3-1 with TRBJ2-3, with TRBD2 as a possible D gene (6 bases). Germline CDR1 is LGHDT and CDR2 is YNNKEL (reference sequence). The CDR3 has 15 residues. Between the trimmed V and J ends, which lost 0 bases and 2 bases, there was a span of 9 bases. The CDR3 nucleotides read TGTGCCAGCAGCCAAGAACAGCGGGTCACAGATACGCAGTATTTT. It is translated as CASSQEQRVTDTQYF.

This clonotype was observed at least ten times. One junction end disagrees with the germline gene, perhaps due to a read error. The V gene is TRBV4-3, the J gene TRBJ2-2; tentatively, D is TRBD1 (5 bases). This CDR3 is 15 amino acids long. Germline-derived CDR1 and CDR2 are LGHNA and YSLEER. The CDR3 region is CASSPQRQNAGELFF. CDR3 DNA sequence: TGCGCCAGCAGCCCGCAACGACAGAACGCCGGGGAGCTGTTTTTT.

The V call is TRBV18, the J call TRBJ1-4, with D unresolved. V was shortened by 3 bases and J by 5 bases, with 7 bases between the two germline ends. Germline assignment: CDR1 KGHSH and CDR2 LQKENI. This CDR3 is built from 13 residues. In DNA, the CDR3 is TGTGCCAGCTCACCGGGAATCAATGAAAAACTGTTTTTT. This gives the protein CASSPGINEKLFF.